The 10 T cell receptor beta chains listed next were all sequenced from one sample in a study of cytomegalovirus exposure and HLA in healthy donors. In the PCR, 60 Vbeta and 13 Jbeta primers were used. Here immunoSEQ multiplex PCR was the method, and the copy in TCRdb shows in-frame clones only, minus some. The profile shows tens of thousands of clones, around 60% of them singletons. Sequenced input: PBMCs. These receptors came from a male donor in good health and CMV-seropositive.

V gene TRBV5-5 combines with J gene TRBJ1-5; D is perhaps TRBD1 (6 bases). The CDR3 covers 14 residues. CDR1 and CDR2 from the germline V gene are SGHKS and YYEKEE (reference sequence). V dropped 3 bases and J dropped 9 bases, with 16 bases sitting between them. DNA for the CDR3: TGTGCCAGCAGCTACTTGGGGGACACCGGGCCCCAGCATTTT. This encodes CASSYLGDTGPQHF.

The chain joins TRBV5-1 to TRBJ2-1; D is ambiguous. The V end lost 0 bases, the J end lost 7 bases, and 8 bases lay between the germline ends. Germline-derived CDR1 and CDR2 are SGHRS and YFSETQ. The CDR3 has 13 residues. The CDR3 nucleotides read TGCGCCAGCAGCTTGGCCGCAGGAAATGAGCAGTTCTTC. Encoded protein: CASSLAAGNEQFF.

In DNA form, the CDR3 reads TGTGCCAGCAGTGAAGCGGGGGGAGGGACCGGGGAGCTGTTTTTT. This gives the protein CASSEAGGGTGELFF. The chain recombines TRBV2 with TRBJ2-2; TRBD2 aligns across 7 bases. The germline V gene has CDR1 SNHLY and CDR2 FYNNEI. Trimming at V came to 0 bases and at J to 5 bases, leaving 3 bases not matched to a gene. This CDR3 has 15 amino acids.

V is TRBV11-2 and J is TRBJ2-7; TRBD1 is a possible D gene (5 bases). Per germline, CDR1 SGHAT and CDR2 FQNNGV. CDR3 length: 15 amino acids. Trimming took off 5 bases at V and 2 bases at J, with 16 bases between the two ends. CDR3 in amino acids: CASSPVAGIAYEQYF. The CDR3 DNA sequence: TGTGCCAGCAGCCCTGTCGCAGGGATAGCCTACGAGCAGTACTTC.

The chain uses TRBV29-1 and TRBJ2-7; D is perhaps TRBD1 (7 bases). CDR1 and CDR2 (germline): SQVTM, ANQGSEA. This CDR3 is 12 amino acids long. Trimming removed 5 bases at V and 9 bases at J, with 17 bases between. The CDR3 DNA reads TGCAGCGTTCAAAGGACTACAGGGGCGCAGTACTTC. Translating gives CSVQRTTGAQYF.

The rearrangement uses TRBV5-1 and TRBJ1-1; TRBD1 aligns across 7 bases. The CDR3 sequence is 14 residues long. Germline-derived CDR1 and CDR2 are SGHRS and YFSETQ. The V and J ends lost 5 bases and 1 base, in that order; junction bases with no gene match: 5. CDR3 loop: CASREGATNTEAFF. Written as DNA, the CDR3 is TGCGCCAGCAGGGAGGGGGCGACGAACACTGAAGCTTTCTTT.

This rearrangement joins TRBV6-5 to TRBJ2-3; D might be TRBD2 (6 bases). In germline, CDR1 is MNHEY, CDR2 SVGAGI. The CDR3 sequence is 16 residues long. V was trimmed by 4 bases and J by 3 bases, leaving 17 bases between them. The CDR3, as DNA: TGTGCCAGCAGTTCCCTCGGAGGGCCCTCAACAGATACGCAGTATTTT. It specifies CASSSLGGPSTDTQYF.

The CDR3 DNA follows: TGTGCCAGTACTGGGTCTCCAGGGGAAAAACTGTTTTTT. Amino acid sequence: CASTGSPGEKLFF. The chain has TRBV27 and TRBJ1-4; TRBD1 is a possible D gene (5 bases). Germline lookup yields CDR1 MNHEY and CDR2 SMNVEV (reference sequence). V dropped 9 bases and J dropped 8 bases, with 16 bases sitting between them. This CDR3 contains 13 residues.

The genes are TRBV27 and TRBJ2-2; the match to TRBD2 covers 10 bases. The CDR3 is 16 residues long. Germline CDR1 and CDR2: MNHEY and SMNVEV (reference sequence). After removal of 0 bases from V and 7 bases from J, the junction contained 5 bases not matched to a gene. The CDR3 DNA reads TGTGCCAGCAGTTTATCAGGCCCTAGCGGGGGCGGGGAGCTGTTTTTT. Protein: CASSLSGPSGGGELFF.

Concerning this clone itself: Distinct nucleotide sequences in the sample also encode this CDR3. The rearrangement links TRBV5-6 to TRBJ2-2, with D tentatively TRBD1 (5 bases). Trimming left V 0 bases short and J 7 bases short, with 13 bases between. Germline CDR1 SGHDT, CDR2 YYEEEE. The CDR3 sequence is 15 residues long. The CDR3 nucleotides are TGTGCCAGCAGCTTGGTCCAGGGCATGGGCGGGGAGCTGTTTTTT. It encodes CASSLVQGMGGELFF.